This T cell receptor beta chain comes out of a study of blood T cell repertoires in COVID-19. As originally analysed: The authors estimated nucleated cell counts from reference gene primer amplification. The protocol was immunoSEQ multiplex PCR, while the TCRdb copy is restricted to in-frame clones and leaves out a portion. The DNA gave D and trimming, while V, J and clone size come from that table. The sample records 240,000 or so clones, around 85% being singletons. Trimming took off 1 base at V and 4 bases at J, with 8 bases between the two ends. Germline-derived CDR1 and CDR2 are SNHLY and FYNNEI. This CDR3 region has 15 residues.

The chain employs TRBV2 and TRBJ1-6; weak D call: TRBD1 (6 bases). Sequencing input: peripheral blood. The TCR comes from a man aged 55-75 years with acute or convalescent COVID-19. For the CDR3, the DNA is TGTGCCAGCAGTGAAGTTGGACAGTATAATTCACCCCTCCACTTT. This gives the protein CASSEVGQYNSPLHF. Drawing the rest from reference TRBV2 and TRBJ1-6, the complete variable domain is EPEVTQTPSHQVTQMGQEVILRCVPISNHLYFYWYRQILGQKVEFLVSFYNNEISEKSEIFDDQFSVERPDGSNFTLKIRSTKLEDSAMYFCASSEVGQYNSPLHFGNGTRLTVT.